This T cell receptor (beta chain) was identified in a study of tumor-infiltrating lymphocytes in localized non-small cell lung cancer (dated by TCRdb to about 2021). For the study in its entirety: The cohort included patients whose samples were collected after neoadjuvant chemotherapy, as well as both smokers and never-smokers and several histologies. The same patients underwent several integrated assays, with TCR sequencing performed together with flow cytometry, multiplex immunofluorescence, RNA-seq, exome sequencing and proteomics. From each patient came resected tumor tissue plus uninvolved lung tissue from that same patient, and the uninvolved lung tissue was described as non-adjacent to the tumor. In total, the ICON cohort consisted of more than 120 surgical patients with localized non-small cell lung cancer who had their tumors resected. For under 70 patients, immunoSEQ T-cell fraction was compared between paired tumor and uninvolved lung. What the work shows at the level of the full study, not this receptor alone: The TCR-derived T-cell fraction showed no difference between the flow cytometry-defined immunotypes IM1 (good prognosis) and IM2 (poor prognosis). Different pieces of the same tissue were used for different assays, so technical variation could not be separated from intratumor heterogeneity. Since assay coverage differed from patient to patient depending on how much tissue was available, TCR sequencing was done for only a subset of the cohort. Consistent with immunofluorescence CD3 counts, TCRbeta sequencing supported greater T cell infiltration in tumors than in uninvolved lung tissue.

Patient enrollment in ICON started in the first half of 2016, and the final patient was enrolled in the second half of 2018. From a subcohort of 76 patients, fresh tumor and matched uninvolved tissue were collected for in-depth immune analyses, including TCR sequencing. DNA isolated from bulk tissue, without cell sorting, was used for TCR sequencing. The CDR3 runs 13 residues from the cysteine to the phenylalanine. This entry keeps only the CDR3 DNA: 39 bases, framed from base 1. CDR1 and CDR2 are read off the germline V gene (reference sequence) as SGHNT and YYREEE. V drops 1 base and J drops 2 bases, leaving 6 bases in between. This clone occurred a few times. Its antigen is still unknown. No much larger clone exists at a distance of one base, and base qualities are not known. The T-cell fraction in tumor and uninvolved lung tissue was obtained from TCR sequencing using the immunoSEQ assay. On the study's bioinformatics: For survival analysis, patients were divided into high (upper tertile) and low (lower two tertiles) T-cell fraction groups, which were compared by log-rank test. A signed-rank test was used to check for differences in T-cell fraction between paired tumor and uninvolved lung. TCRdb limited this immuneACCESS table to in-frame rearrangements with V and J called. A share of clones is missing; checked studies link under half to unresolved V genes, and the rest is unexplained. V, J and clone size derive from that table, while D and trimming were established from the DNA sequence. Within this sample are approximately 15,000 clones, with 70% to 90% of them counted one time only. The ten largest clones capture about 9.4% of the sample.

This chain joins TRBV5-4 to TRBJ2-5, with the D segment identity uncertain. The source material was uninvolved lung tissue not adjacent to the tumor. The clonotype was recovered from a human donor with non-small cell lung cancer. The CDR3 has the sequence CASSLYKQETQYF. The bases read TGTGCCAGCAGCTTGTACAAGCAAGAGACCCAGTACTTC.